This T cell receptor beta chain was sequenced during a study of blood T cells in healthy people across ages. The authors ran a second PCR of about 7 to 11 cycles using a sample-barcoded 5' primer and a J-beta primer mix. A template-switch adaptor with 12 random nucleotides tagged each cDNA molecule. TCRdb reprocessed the 5' RACE reads via MiXCR and lists one record per CDR3 protein. Of 1 million or so distinct CDR3 sequences in the sample, 20% to 25% were seen once. Looked up from germline, CDR1 is LGHDT and CDR2 is YNNKEL (reference sequence). The ends were cut back, 4 bases at V and 4 bases at J, with 19 bases in the middle. The CDR3 is made up of 16 amino acids. These data also formed part of another study, on T cells of mothers and their children.

This TCR was sampled from a girl aged 2 to 9 in good health. Sequenced: blood. The chain joins TRBV3-1 to TRBJ2-5, with D possibly being TRBD1 or TRBD2 (6 bases each). This CDR3 reads CASSPLWGPEGETQYF. CDR3 DNA: TGTGCCAGCAGCCCGCTATGGGGGCCGGAGGGAGAGACCCAGTACTTC.